This T cell receptor (beta chain) stems from a study of blood T cell repertoires in COVID-19. Study-level background: Spain, Italy and the United States supplied samples that represented acute and convalescent COVID-19. PBMCs, B-cell-depleted T cells, or T cells provided the cDNA or gDNA that made up the material.

In the authors' methods: Reference gene primer amplification yielded estimated nucleated cell counts. The method was immunoSEQ multiplex PCR; TCRdb's version includes in-frame clones alone and lacks a portion of them. D and trimming were read from the DNA, whereas the V and J calls and clone size are those reported in that table. The sample consists of around 120,000 clones, around four fifths of them appearing once. The sequence derives from a man in his 70s with active or convalescent COVID-19. The specimen sequenced was peripheral blood.

The CDR3 nucleotides read TGCGCCACCGGACAGGGGGGGAACACTGAAGCTTTCTTT. Its protein product is CATGQGGNTEAFF. The rearrangement links TRBV5-1 to TRBJ1-1, with TRBD1 matching over 10 bases. Looked up from germline, CDR1 is SGHRS and CDR2 is YFSETQ. J gave up 1 base and V 9 bases, and 3 bases lay outside the gene matches. The CDR3 extends over 13 amino acids.